The sequence of this T cell receptor beta chain was determined in a study of CXCR3-negative and CXCR3-positive naive CD8 T cells. Study summary: Overall TRB read output was 120 million to 150 million, and each library contained about 1.5 +/- 0.3 million reads.

Germline values: CDR1 LNHDA, CDR2 SQIVND (reference sequence). This CDR3 has 17 amino acids. Details on this clonotype: Its antigen is undetermined.

Overall study findings and caveats: TCR interaction strength was inferred from TRB CDR3 physicochemistry, as CD5 matched across naive subsets. CXCR3 expression dropped partially after cryopreservation, and most assays relied on fresh PBMCs. Each naive subset displayed comparably high diversity, whereas memory CD8+ cells displayed much lower diversity.

Via 5' RACE with UMI labels, TRB cDNA libraries were prepared. TCRdb reprocessed the 5' RACE reads; each CDR3 protein has one entry and no DNA is given. This sample contains 35,000 to 55,000 distinct CDR3 sequences. Sequenced sample: naive CXCR3- CD8+ T cells from blood. Subset: CD45RO-CCR7+CD27+CD95- naive CD8+ T cells lacking CXCR3 (TNR3-). The receptor was isolated from a human donor in good health. Some clones in this sample may be carry-over from other donors' samples. The chain recombines TRBV19 with TRBJ2-1; TCRdb indicates TRBD2, and absent DNA this call remains unverified. CDR3: CASSPMGSMFLDNEQFF.